What follows is one TCR beta chain and its context. What it binds is unknown. The data were obtained in a study of STAT3 mutations in large granular lymphocyte leukemia. Broader study findings: Every T-LGLL patient had at least one immunodominant TCRbeta clonotype. In several patients, dominant TCR clone burden exceeded STAT3 mutant burden, suggesting STAT3 mutation arose secondarily.

TCRdb keeps only in-frame clones here, not all; method: immunoSEQ multiplex PCR. The sample carries under 2,500 clones, 60% to 75% recorded once. Sequencing was performed on peripheral blood mononuclear cells. The source is a woman in her 50s with T-cell large granular lymphocyte leukemia. Some clones in this sample may be carry-over from other donors' samples.

Here the CDR3 DNA reads TGTGCCAGCAGAAGGACAGTCTCGGGCAATCAGCCCCAGCATTTT. Its translation: CASRRTVSGNQPQHF. This chain joins TRBV6-5 and TRBJ1-5; the D gene is possibly TRBD1 (6 bases). Germline V gene sequence: CDR1 MNHEY, CDR2 SVGAGI. V gave up 6 bases and J gave up 2 bases, with 14 bases separating them. This CDR3 is 15 amino acids long.